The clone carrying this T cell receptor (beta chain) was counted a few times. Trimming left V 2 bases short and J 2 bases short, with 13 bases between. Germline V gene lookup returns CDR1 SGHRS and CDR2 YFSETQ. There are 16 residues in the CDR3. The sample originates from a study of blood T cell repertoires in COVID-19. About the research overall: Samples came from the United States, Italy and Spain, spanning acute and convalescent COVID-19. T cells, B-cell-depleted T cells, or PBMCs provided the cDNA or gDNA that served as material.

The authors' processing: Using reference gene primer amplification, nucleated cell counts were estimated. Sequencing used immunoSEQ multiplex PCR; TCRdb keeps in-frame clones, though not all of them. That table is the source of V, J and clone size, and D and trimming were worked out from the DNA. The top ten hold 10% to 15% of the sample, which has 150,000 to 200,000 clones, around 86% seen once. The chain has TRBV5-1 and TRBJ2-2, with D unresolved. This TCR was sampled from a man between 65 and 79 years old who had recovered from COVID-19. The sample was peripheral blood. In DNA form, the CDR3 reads TGCGCCAGCAGCTTACTGGGTCAGACTAACACCGGGGAGCTGTTTTTT. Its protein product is CASSLLGQTNTGELFF.